Sequencing of this TCR beta chain was carried out in a study of T cells in Graves' hyperthyroidism and ophthalmopathy. It was RNA transcripts that yielded the amplified TCR beta CDR3 regions. Using the HTBI primer set, a first-round RT-PCR was run on the TCR CDR3. TCRdb processed the multiplex PCR reads anew with MiXCR; each CDR3 protein has one entry. The top ten hold 50% of the sample, which has over 200,000 distinct CDR3 sequences, roughly 18% seen once. Patients aged 18 to 65 had newly diagnosed hyperthyroidism lasting under 2 months. On the basis of clinical symptoms, serum thyroxine and TRAb, thyroid ultrasound and orbital computed tomography, diagnoses were made. Study-level results: In the blood, most expanded thyroid clonotypes above 0.001 appeared as well. The model anticipated ophthalmopathy a median about six months pre-onset.

Germline V gives CDR1 MGHRA, CDR2 YSYEKL. Trimming took 0 bases from V and 2 from J; bases not matched to a gene: 4. The CDR3 has 16 amino acids. Of note for this clonotype: Its antigen is not known.

The V call is TRBV4-1, the J call TRBJ2-1; 7 bases match TRBD2. Sequenced input: blood. This TCR came from a man aged 50-60 years with Graves' hyperthyroidism. The CDR3 here is CASSQDLLAPYNEQFF. As DNA, the CDR3 is TGCGCCAGCAGCCAAGATCTACTAGCGCCCTACAATGAGCAGTTCTTC.